This TCR beta chain was documented in a study of CD8+CD57+ T cells in acquired aplastic anemia. Study at large: Sorted CD4+ and CD8+ cells gave a mean 3.2 ug DNA, range 0.2 to 27.4 ug.

Genomic DNA constituted the template upon which TCR beta VDJ and CDR3 profiling was performed. Via MiXCR, TCRdb re-called the reads, giving one row per CDR3 protein. Of 150,000 to 200,000 distinct CDR3 sequences listed, 55% to 70% were seen once; the top ten hold about half. The CDR3 extends over 13 amino acids. V was trimmed by 2 bases and J by 6 bases, leaving 10 bases between them. Germline V lookup: CDR1 SGHTA, CDR2 FQGTGA. This clonotype originated in a human donor with severe aplastic anemia or a healthy control (not recorded which). The material sequenced was sorted CD4+, CD8+, or CD8+CD57+ T cells (not recorded which) from PBMCs. The chain carries TRBV7-3 and TRBJ1-1; possibly TRBD1 for D (5 bases). As DNA, the CDR3 is TGTGCCAGCAGCTTAGGGGGGAATGCTGAAGCTTTCTTT. It encodes CASSLGGNAEAFF.